The next 19 T cell receptor beta chains were all read from a single sample in a study of cytomegalovirus exposure and HLA in healthy donors. Vbeta (60) and Jbeta (13) primers were used in the PCR. The assay was immunoSEQ multiplex PCR, and TCRdb's table has in-frame clones only and misses some. The sample has about 150,000 clones, roughly 80% seen once; the top ten hold about 2.4%. Material for sequencing was PBMCs. All receptors come from a male donor in good health and CMV-seronegative.

The chain links TRBV19 to TRBJ2-3; D might be TRBD1 (6 bases). V was clipped by 3 bases and J by 1 base, with 11 bases between them. The CDR3 covers 15 residues. Germline assignment: CDR1 LNHDA and CDR2 SQIVND (reference sequence). CDR3 DNA: TGTGCCAGTAGTATCGGGGCAGGGGGCACAGATACGCAGTATTTT. It specifies CASSIGAGGTDTQYF.

V is TRBV10-3 and J is TRBJ1-1; D unclear. Germline V gives CDR1 ENHRY, CDR2 SYGVKD. The CDR3 is 13 amino acids. V shed 7 bases and J shed 0 bases, with 9 bases lying between them. This chain's CDR3 is CAIMAGMNTEAFF. The DNA for the CDR3 is TGTGCCATCATGGCGGGGATGAACACTGAAGCTTTCTTT.

DNA for the CDR3: TGTGCCAGCAGTTCCCCGGGACAGGGATACGAGCAGTACTTC. Translating it yields CASSSPGQGYEQYF. The chain is built from TRBV6-1 and TRBJ2-7; 9 nucleotides agree with TRBD1. The ends lost 5 bases at V and 4 bases at J; junction bases unmatched: 6. The CDR3 runs to 14 residues. Germline CDR1 is MNHNS and CDR2 is SASEGT.

In this sample, this clone turned up once. The chain uses TRBV6-6 and TRBJ2-2, with a possible D match to TRBD2 (5 bases). This CDR3 region has 15 residues. Deletions cut 2 bases from V and 7 bases from J, with 14 bases between. The germline V gene has CDR1 MNHNY and CDR2 SVGAGI (reference sequence). In nucleotides, the CDR3 is TGTGCCAGCAGTTACAGCGGTGGTGGAGGCGGGGAGCTGTTTTTT. The encoded protein is CASSYSGGGGGELFF.

This clone has only a few counts. The rearrangement joins TRBV5-4 to TRBJ2-1; tentatively, D is TRBD1 (5 bases). This CDR3 is built from 11 residues. Trimming took off 5 bases at V and 9 bases at J, with 9 bases between the two ends. Germline V gene lookup returns CDR1 SGHNT and CDR2 YYREEE (reference sequence). CDR3 DNA sequence: TGTGCCAGCAGAGGGGCTGCTGAGCAGTTCTTC. The encoded protein is CASRGAAEQFF. The full variable domain, with the rest looked up from reference TRBV5-4 and TRBJ2-1, is ETGVTQSPTHLIKTRGQQVTLRCSSQSGHNTVSWYQQALGQGPQFIFQYYREEENGRGNFPPRFSGLQFPNYSSELNVNALELDDSALYLCASRGAAEQFFGPGTRLTVL.

The chain employs TRBV7-9 and TRBJ2-1, with 7 bases lining up with TRBD2. The ends lost 5 bases at V and 4 bases at J; junction bases unmatched: 5. The germline CDR1 and CDR2 sequences are SEHNR and FQNEAQ (reference sequence). CDR3 length: 14 amino acids. CDR3 nucleotides: TGTGCCAGCAGCCCCGGCGGGGGTTACAATGAGCAGTTCTTC. It specifies CASSPGGGYNEQFF.

The J gene is TRBJ2-5, the V gene TRBV19, with 9 bases lining up with TRBD2. The J call could be wrong; TRBJ2-7 is a better fit for the DNA end. This CDR3 is 15 amino acids long. The germline CDR1 and CDR2 sequences are LNHDA and SQIVND (reference sequence). This CDR3 reads CASSMLAGSHYEQYF. Written as DNA, the CDR3 is TGTGCCAGTAGTATGCTAGCGGGATCCCACTACGAGCAGTACTTC.

This clone was detected a few times. This rearrangement joins TRBV5-1 to TRBJ2-7; D perhaps matches TRBD1 (5 bases). The CDR3 length is 15 residues. The V end lost 3 bases, the J end lost 0 bases, and 13 bases lay between the germline ends. Germline V gene sequence: CDR1 SGHRS, CDR2 YFSETQ. CDR3 in DNA: TGCGCCAGCAGCTCGGACAATGGAGTCTCCTACGAGCAGTACTTC. This gives the protein CASSSDNGVSYEQYF.

The CDR3 here is CAIALQGTTDTQYF. The CDR3 DNA sequence: TGTGCCATCGCCCTACAGGGGACCACAGATACGCAGTATTTT. This chain joins TRBV6-1 and TRBJ2-3, with TRBD1 identical over 7 bases. Unmatched junction bases numbered 9, after V lost 10 bases and J lost 2 bases. There are 14 residues in the CDR3. Looked up from germline, CDR1 is MNHNS and CDR2 is SASEGT.

Points on this clone: The junction differs from germline at one of its ends, possibly a read error. The V gene is TRBV7-9, the J gene TRBJ2-7; TRBD1 aligns across 8 bases. The germline V gene has CDR1 SEHNR and CDR2 FQNEAQ (reference sequence). The CDR3 sequence is 12 residues long. CDR3 in DNA: TGTTCCAGCAGCTTACGACAGGGGGAGCAGTACTTC. Translating gives CSSSLRQGEQYF.

J is TRBJ1-2 and V is TRBV27; the D gene is possibly TRBD1 (5 bases). V was trimmed by 4 bases and J by 2 bases, leaving 17 bases between them. Per germline, CDR1 MNHEY and CDR2 SMNVEV (reference sequence). The CDR3 has 16 residues. This CDR3 is CASSSFLDSENYGYTF. CDR3 in DNA: TGTGCCAGCAGTTCCTTCCTTGACAGCGAGAACTATGGCTACACCTTC.

This chain links TRBV6-5 with TRBJ2-7; TRBD1 is a possible D gene (5 bases). The CDR3 runs 14 residues. The V end lost 6 bases, the J end lost 3 bases, and 15 bases lay between the germline ends. Germline lookup yields CDR1 MNHEY and CDR2 SVGAGI. This CDR3 is CASSPTVNFYEQYF. Written as DNA, the CDR3 is TGTGCCAGCAGCCCGACAGTTAACTTCTACGAGCAGTACTTC.

The chain employs TRBV28 and TRBJ2-3; the D gene is possibly TRBD1 (6 bases). V was trimmed by 0 bases and J by 5 bases, leaving 12 bases between them. CDR1 and CDR2 from the germline V gene are MDHEN and SYDVKM. The CDR3 extends over 15 amino acids. The CDR3 sequence is CASSLWGAKGDTQYF. CDR3 coding DNA: TGTGCCAGCAGTTTATGGGGGGCCAAGGGAGATACGCAGTATTTT.

The J gene is TRBJ1-6, the V gene TRBV28, with TRBD1 matching 7 bases. Germline V CDR1 and CDR2: MDHEN, SYDVKM. The CDR3 totals 16 residues. With V trimmed by 5 bases and J by 6 bases, 10 bases remained unmatched. The CDR3 reads CASSDLDRAVNSPLHF. The DNA of the CDR3 is TGTGCCAGCAGTGACCTCGACAGGGCGGTTAATTCACCCCTCCACTTT.

V gene TRBV6-5 combines with J gene TRBJ2-7; a weak D match, TRBD1 (5 bases). Trimming removed 8 bases at V and 5 bases at J, with 13 bases between. This CDR3 has 12 amino acids. Germline CDR1 is MNHEY and CDR2 is SVGAGI. In DNA form, the CDR3 reads TGTGCCAGCGCTGGCAGGGTAAACGAGCAGTACTTC. Its translation: CASAGRVNEQYF.

This rearrangement joins TRBV4-3 to TRBJ2-5, with 8 bases lining up with TRBD1. The ends lost 2 bases at V and 0 bases at J; junction bases unmatched: 2. The CDR3 totals 15 residues. The germline V gene encodes CDR1 LGHNA and CDR2 YSLEER. The CDR3 is CASSQHRGNQETQYF. CDR3 nucleotide sequence: TGCGCCAGCAGCCAACACAGGGGGAACCAAGAGACCCAGTACTTC.

The rearrangement joins TRBV2 to TRBJ1-1, with D possibly TRBD1 on 5 matching bases. The germline CDR1 and CDR2 sequences are SNHLY and FYNNEI. V lost 6 bases to trimming and J lost 1 base, with 9 bases between them. This CDR3 region has 13 residues. For the CDR3, the DNA is TGTGCCAGCAGGGGGCAACCGAACACTGAAGCTTTCTTT. Its translation is CASRGQPNTEAFF.

The CDR3 region has the DNA TGTGCCAGCAGTGCCGGACTAGCGGGAGGCCAAGAGACCCAGTACTTC. Its translation: CASSAGLAGGQETQYF. This sequence joins TRBV6-1 and TRBJ2-5; 14 positions match TRBD2. CDR1 and CDR2 (germline): MNHNS, SASEGT. V lost 4 bases, J lost 1 base, and 2 bases stayed unmatched. The CDR3 is 16 residues long.

In this sample, this clone turned up once. The chain links TRBV5-4 to TRBJ2-2; possibly TRBD2 for D (6 bases). The CDR3 length is 15 residues. V lost 5 bases and J 0 bases, leaving 11 bases between the germline ends. Germline V gene data show CDR1 as SGHNT and CDR2 as YYREEE (reference sequence). CDR3 DNA sequence: TGTGCCAGCAGGACCGGGACTCCGAACACCGGGGAGCTGTTTTTT. This gives the protein CASRTGTPNTGELFF.